This paragraph covers one T cell receptor (beta chain) sequence. What this receptor recognizes is not known. There are no base qualities to consult, and no much larger clone falls within one base. The trial excluded patients who had a history of autoimmune disease or were on systemic immunosuppression. Peripheral blood for TCR sequencing was collected from all dose cohorts at baseline, on cycle 4 day 1, and on cycle 7 day 1. Samples were obtained from an open-label, multicenter, first-in-human phase I dose-escalation trial of ivuxolimab. Adults with locally advanced or metastatic head and neck squamous cell, hepatocellular, melanoma or renal cell carcinoma were enrolled in the trial. Before TCR sequencing, CD4+ and CD8+ T cells were separately sorted from peripheral blood. V ends up 4 bases short and J 6 bases short, with an unmatched junction base count of 6. CDR1 and CDR2, per the germline V gene, are MGHDK and SYGVNS. From its cysteine to its phenylalanine, the CDR3 spans 14 amino acids. Solely the CDR3 DNA is kept, with 42 bases framed from the first base.

For sequencing of the TCRbeta CDR3 region, genomic DNA was extracted from the sorted cells. The immunoSEQ Assay was used for sequencing of TCRbeta CDR3 regions. Drawn from immuneACCESS, this table holds only the in-frame rearrangements with V and J called that TCRdb kept. Clones are partly lost; checked studies trace under half to an unresolved V gene and leave the rest unexplained. Present in this sample are tens of thousands of clones, about 90% of which were seen just once. The ten most abundant clones make up 5.2% of the sample. The sample is drawn from a study of OX40 agonist ivuxolimab in advanced cancers. About the full investigation: Ivuxolimab was a fully human IgG2 agonistic monoclonal antibody targeting the costimulatory receptor OX40 (CD134). The dose-escalation cohort was about 83% male with a mean age of roughly 62 years, ranging from about 23 to 85. Peripheral TCRbeta sequencing was intended to test whether TCR sequence diversity was altered and clonal T-cell expansion was caused by ivuxolimab. Three dose-escalation patients achieved partial responses, one with hepatocellular carcinoma and two with cutaneous melanoma. The paper describes the monotherapy dose-escalation part (N of about 57 patients) of the phase I trial of ivuxolimab. Intravenous ivuxolimab was administered to patients every 2 weeks at six dose levels: 0.01, 0.1, 0.3, 1.5, 3 and 10 mg/kg. Patients were allowed to have had prior anti-PD-1, anti-PD-L1 or anti-CTLA-4 therapy, and more than 35% of the dose-escalation patients had been treated with checkpoint inhibitors. Of the roughly 51 patients in dose escalation, 19 had hepatocellular carcinoma, roughly 15 had melanoma, 9 had renal cell carcinoma and 9 had head and neck cancer.

Paper-wide results and their limitations: Low levels of normalized T-cell clonal expansion were also seen in some nonresponding patients. The antigen specificity of the clonally expanded peripheral T cells was not determined. At doses of 0.1 to 3.0 mg/kg, clonal expansion of both CD4+ and CD8+ blood T cells was observed from baseline to week 6. After ivuxolimab, CD8+ T cells had more expanded clones than CD4+ T cells on average. Partial responders in the 0.1-3.0 mg/kg groups had among the lowest normalized peripheral clonal expansion, especially among CD8+ T cells.

This clonotype was sampled from an adult with an advanced solid tumor such as melanoma, head and neck, liver or kidney cancer. Recombination joined TRBV25-1 with TRBJ1-5, and 7 junction bases match TRBD1. The source was CD4+ or CD8+ T cells sorted from blood, collected in a trial of the OX40 agonist ivuxolimab. CDR3 protein: CASSGQGGSQPQHF. The nucleotide sequence reads as follows: TGTGCCAGCAGTGGACAGGGTGGTAGTCAGCCCCAGCATTTT.